Presented here are 21 T cell receptor beta chains from one specimen sequenced in a study of cytomegalovirus exposure and HLA in healthy donors. Primers for the PCR totalled 60 Vbeta and 13 Jbeta. Only in-frame clones appear in the TCRdb table, and some are missing; sequencing was by immunoSEQ multiplex PCR. The sample yields under 130,000 clones, less than 80% seen once. Material: PBMCs. The receptors were sampled from a woman between 40 and 50 years old in good health and CMV-seronegative.

The V gene is TRBV7-2, the J gene TRBJ2-7; 9 bases are a match to TRBD1. Germline loops: CDR1 SGHTA, CDR2 FQGNSA. This CDR3 has 13 amino acids. J lost 2 bases, V lost 10 bases, and 6 bases had no gene match. The CDR3 DNA reads TGTGCCACCCGACAGGGGGGGACCTACGAGCAGTACTTC. Encoded protein: CATRQGGTYEQYF.

The chain has TRBV27 and TRBJ2-7; no definite D call. The germline V gene has CDR1 MNHEY and CDR2 SMNVEV (reference sequence). This CDR3 is 13 amino acids long. Trimming removed 3 bases at V and 3 bases at J, with 9 bases between. The CDR3 here is CASSLFQHYEQYF. The CDR3 nucleotides are TGTGCCAGCAGTTTGTTCCAACACTACGAGCAGTACTTC.

This chain uses TRBV28 with TRBJ2-1; no reliable D call. Germline values: CDR1 MDHEN, CDR2 SYDVKM. The ends were cut back, 6 bases at V and 4 bases at J, with 16 bases in the middle. The CDR3 loop spans 15 amino acids. CDR3 region: CASSSGGRTYNEQFF. CDR3 bases: TGTGCCAGCAGCTCAGGTGGTAGAACTTACAATGAGCAGTTCTTC.

J is TRBJ2-7 and V is TRBV14; TRBD2 aligns across 10 bases. Germline V gives CDR1 SGHDN, CDR2 FVKESK. With V trimmed by 0 bases and J by 3 bases, 8 bases remained unmatched. CDR3 size: 17 residues. The CDR3 coding sequence is TGTGCCAGCAGCCAAGATTGGTTAGCGGGAGGAAACTACGAGCAGTACTTC. It codes for CASSQDWLAGGNYEQYF.

The gene calls are TRBV18 and TRBJ2-3; TRBD1 agrees at 8 bases. Trimming at V came to 3 bases and at J to 3 bases, leaving 11 bases not matched to a gene. Germline loops: CDR1 KGHSH, CDR2 LQKENI. This CDR3 has 17 amino acids. Written as DNA, the CDR3 is TGTGCCAGCTCACCTCTACCCTCAGGGGGCGTAACAGATACGCAGTATTTT. This sequence encodes CASSPLPSGGVTDTQYF.

The rearrangement uses TRBV5-6 and TRBJ1-1; a weak D match, TRBD1 (6 bases). Deletions cut 1 base from V and 4 bases from J, with 11 bases between. The CDR3 loop spans 14 amino acids. Germline values: CDR1 SGHDT, CDR2 YYEEEE. The CDR3 reads CASSLRGAGTEAFF. The CDR3, as DNA: TGTGCCAGCAGCTTGCGGGGGGCGGGCACTGAAGCTTTCTTT. The whole variable domain, filled in from reference TRBV5-6 and TRBJ1-1, reads DAGVTQSPTHLIKTRGQQVTLRCSPKSGHDTVSWYQQALGQGPQFIFQYYEEEERQRGNFPDRFSGHQFPNYSSELNVNALLLGDSALYLCASSLRGAGTEAFFGQGTRLTVV.

The chain is built from TRBV28 and TRBJ2-7; TRBD1 might be the D (6 bases). The V end lost 1 base, the J end lost 2 bases, and 21 bases lay between the germline ends. The CDR3 is made up of 18 amino acids. From germline, CDR1 is MDHEN and CDR2 SYDVKM. CDR3 nucleotides: TGTGCCAGCAGTTTATCCTATGTTCGTCGACAGGAAACCTACGAGCAGTACTTC. Residues: CASSLSYVRRQETYEQYF.

The V gene is TRBV7-9, the J gene TRBJ1-5, with 9 bases identical to TRBD1. V lost 5 bases to trimming and J lost 2 bases; unmatched junction nucleotides: 10. CDR3 length: 17 amino acids. Looked up from germline, CDR1 is SEHNR and CDR2 is FQNEAQ (reference sequence). CDR3: CASSLGTGRLGNQPQHF. For the CDR3, the DNA is TGTGCCAGCAGCCTTGGGACAGGGAGGCTGGGCAATCAGCCCCAGCATTTT.

The chain joins TRBV15 to TRBJ2-3, with 8 bases matching TRBD2. The CDR3 has 17 amino acids. CDR1 LNHNV and CDR2 YYDKDF come from the germline V gene (reference sequence). V shed 1 base and J 4 bases; nucleotides not matched to a gene: 10. The CDR3 nucleotides read TGTGCCACCAGCAGAGGGCGGACTAGCCGGGCGGCAGATACGCAGTATTTT. Translating it yields CATSRGRTSRAADTQYF.

The rearrangement uses TRBV6-5 and TRBJ2-2; 7 bases line up with TRBD2. The germline V gene has CDR1 MNHEY and CDR2 SVGAGI. V lost 5 bases to trimming and J lost 0 bases; unmatched junction nucleotides: 3. This CDR3 has 15 residues. The CDR3 spells CASSPTSPNTGELFF. The CDR3 DNA reads as TGTGCCAGCAGTCCGACTAGCCCGAACACCGGGGAGCTGTTTTTT.

DNA of the CDR3: TGTGCCAGCAGCCCACCAGGGGGACCAAGGGACACTGAAGCTTTCTTT. Residues: CASSPPGGPRDTEAFF. The gene calls are TRBV4-2 and TRBJ1-1, with 7 bases that match TRBD1. Germline V gene sequence: CDR1 LGHNA, CDR2 YNFKEQ. The CDR3 has 16 amino acids. The V and J ends lost 4 bases and 3 bases, in that order; junction bases with no gene match: 11.

The chain uses TRBV9 and TRBJ2-2; D is undetermined. The germline CDR1 and CDR2 sequences are SGDLS and YYNGEE. CDR3 length: 14 residues. V lost 0 bases, J lost 3 bases, and 6 bases lay in between. CDR3 DNA sequence: TGTGCCAGCAGCGTAGCCCCCGACACCGGGGAGCTGTTTTTT. Translating it yields CASSVAPDTGELFF.

The rearrangement links TRBV4-1 to TRBJ2-1; TRBD1 aligns across 7 bases. Germline CDR1 is MGHRA and CDR2 is YSYEKL. The CDR3 has 15 amino acids. V shed 1 base, J shed 4 bases, and the junction held 4 bases outside the gene matches. CDR3 loop: CASSQGGGQYNEQFF. CDR3 nucleotides: TGCGCCAGCAGCCAAGGAGGGGGCCAGTACAATGAGCAGTTCTTC.

The V call is TRBV15, the J call TRBJ1-1; a possible D gene is TRBD1 (6 bases). The germline gives CDR1 LNHNV, CDR2 YYDKDF (reference sequence). The CDR3 is 12 amino acids. Trimming cost V 9 bases and J 7 bases, with 15 bases left between them. The CDR3 bases are TGTGCCACGGCGGGGGCGGGGGATGAAGCTTTCTTT. As protein: CATAGAGDEAFF.

The chain is built from TRBV7-2 and TRBJ2-4, with 9 bases matching TRBD1. Trimming took 5 bases from V and 3 from J; bases not matched to a gene: 11. The CDR3 loop spans 17 amino acids. CDR1 is SGHTA, CDR2 FQGNSA, per germline. The DNA for the CDR3 is TGTGCCAGCAGCCGCATTCGGGGACAGGGAGGCAAAAACATTCAGTACTTC. It translates to CASSRIRGQGGKNIQYF.

The V call is TRBV30, the J call TRBJ2-7; the D gene is possibly TRBD2 (5 bases). Trimming stripped 0 bases from V and 6 bases from J, with 15 bases between. The CDR3 has 14 residues. Germline loops: CDR1 GTSNPN, CDR2 SVGIG (reference sequence). Here the CDR3 reads CAWSVRREWAEQYF. The DNA for the CDR3 is TGTGCCTGGAGTGTACGAAGGGAGTGGGCCGAGCAGTACTTC.

This chain joins TRBV5-4 and TRBJ1-2; 8 bases match TRBD1. V was pared by 0 bases and J by 2 bases, with 3 bases of the junction left unmatched. The CDR3 covers 15 residues. The germline V gene has CDR1 SGHNT and CDR2 YYREEE (reference sequence). The CDR3 DNA reads as TGTGCCAGCAGCTTGGACAGGGGGGCGAACTATGGCTACACCTTC. Translating gives CASSLDRGANYGYTF.

The genes are TRBV14 and TRBJ2-5; D is undetermined. Germline V gives CDR1 SGHDN, CDR2 FVKESK. The CDR3 runs to 13 residues. Deletions cut 0 bases from V and 4 bases from J, with 6 bases between. Written as DNA, the CDR3 is TGTGCCAGCAGCCAAGATCCGGGAGAGACCCAGTACTTC. Translating gives CASSQDPGETQYF.

J is TRBJ1-6 and V is TRBV10-3; D call uncertain. The germline gives CDR1 ENHRY, CDR2 SYGVKD. CDR3 length: 13 amino acids. V was pared by 3 bases and J by 10 bases, with 10 bases between. Here the CDR3 reads CAISDRLASPLHF. CDR3 sequence (DNA): TGTGCCATCAGTGATCGACTGGCCTCACCCCTCCACTTT.

This clone was recorded only once. V usage is TRBV5-1 and J usage is TRBJ1-5; D is unresolved. The germline V and J ends were trimmed by 0 bases and 6 bases, with 7 bases remaining between them. Per germline, CDR1 SGHRS and CDR2 YFSETQ. This CDR3 has 13 amino acids. CDR3 nucleotide sequence: TGCGCCAGCAGCTTGGCAGGTCCTCAGCCCCAGCATTTT. This codes for CASSLAGPQPQHF.

To note about this clone: Other nucleotide sequences from this sample produce the same CDR3. The V and J genes are TRBV29-1 and TRBJ1-6; 10 bases agree with TRBD1. V lost 6 bases to trimming and J lost 10 bases; unmatched junction nucleotides: 6. The CDR3 extends over 13 amino acids. Looked up from germline, CDR1 is SQVTM and CDR2 is ANQGSEA. This CDR3 is CSVGDRGGSPLHF. CDR3 nucleotides: TGCAGCGTAGGGGACAGGGGAGGATCACCCCTCCACTTT.